This T cell receptor (beta chain) was obtained from a study of blood T cell repertoires in COVID-19. The overall study: Nucleic acid was either cDNA or gDNA, and it came from T cells, B-cell-depleted T cells, or PBMCs.

The data were produced by immunoSEQ multiplex PCR, yet TCRdb's version contains in-frame clones alone and is incomplete. The profile shows fewer than 350,000 clones, approximately 91% of them singletons. This clone was observed a single time. The V gene lost 4 bases and the J gene lost 2 bases, with 17 bases spanning the gap. This CDR3 is 16 amino acids long. Germline CDR1 and CDR2: KGHSY and FQNENV. This TCR was recovered from a man aged 55 to 69 who had recovered from COVID-19. Sequencing was done on a sample of PBMCs or T cells enriched from blood (not recorded which). This chain links TRBV16 with TRBJ2-5; weak D call: TRBD1 (6 bases). The CDR3 sequence: CASSRLAGRGQETQYF. CDR3 DNA: TGTGCCAGCAGCCGACTTGCGGGCAGGGGACAAGAGACCCAGTACTTC. Looking up the rest from reference TRBV16 and TRBJ2-5 gives the full variable domain: GEEVAQTPKHLVRGEGQKAKLYCAPIKGHSYVFWYQQVLKNEFKFLISFQNENVFDETGMPKERFSAKCLPNSPCSLEIQATKLEDSAVYFCASSRLAGRGQETQYFGPGTRLLVL.